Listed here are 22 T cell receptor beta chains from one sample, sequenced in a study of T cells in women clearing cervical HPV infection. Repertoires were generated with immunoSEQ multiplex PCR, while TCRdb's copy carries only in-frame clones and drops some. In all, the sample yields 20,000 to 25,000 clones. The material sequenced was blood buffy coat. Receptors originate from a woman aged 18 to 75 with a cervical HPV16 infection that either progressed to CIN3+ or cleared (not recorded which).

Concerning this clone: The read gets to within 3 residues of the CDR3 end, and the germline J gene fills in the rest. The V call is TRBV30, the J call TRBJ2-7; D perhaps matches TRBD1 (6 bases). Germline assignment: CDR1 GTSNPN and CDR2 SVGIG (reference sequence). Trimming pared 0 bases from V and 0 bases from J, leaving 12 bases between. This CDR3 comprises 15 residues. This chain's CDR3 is CAWSVPADSSYEQYF. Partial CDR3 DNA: TGTGCCTGGAGTGTACCTGCGGACAGCTCCTACGAG.

CDR3: CASSWGQGPYEQYF. The CDR3 bases that were read are TGTGCCAGCAGCTGGGGACAGGGGCCCTACGAG. The rearrangement uses TRBV5-5 and TRBJ2-7; 10 nucleotides agree with TRBD1. Read data end 3 residues before the CDR3 end; the end is taken from the germline J gene. Trimming removed 3 bases from V and 2 bases from J; junction bases left unmatched: 2. The CDR3 totals 14 residues. Germline CDR1 and CDR2: SGHKS and YYEKEE (reference sequence).

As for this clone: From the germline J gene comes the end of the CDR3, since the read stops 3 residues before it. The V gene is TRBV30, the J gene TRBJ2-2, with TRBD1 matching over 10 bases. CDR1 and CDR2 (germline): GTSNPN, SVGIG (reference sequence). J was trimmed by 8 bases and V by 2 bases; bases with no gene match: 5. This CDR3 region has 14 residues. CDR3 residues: CAWSKDRGRGELFF. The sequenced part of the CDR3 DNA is TGTGCCTGGAGTAAAGACAGGGGGCGTGGGGAG.

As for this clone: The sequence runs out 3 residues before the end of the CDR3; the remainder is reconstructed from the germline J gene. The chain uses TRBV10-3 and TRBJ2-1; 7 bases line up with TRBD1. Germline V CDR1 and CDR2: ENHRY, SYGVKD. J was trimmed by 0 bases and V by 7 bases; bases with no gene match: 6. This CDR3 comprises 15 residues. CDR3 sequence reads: CAITTTGSSYNEQFF. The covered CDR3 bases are TGTGCCATCACCACGACAGGGAGCTCCTACAATGAG.

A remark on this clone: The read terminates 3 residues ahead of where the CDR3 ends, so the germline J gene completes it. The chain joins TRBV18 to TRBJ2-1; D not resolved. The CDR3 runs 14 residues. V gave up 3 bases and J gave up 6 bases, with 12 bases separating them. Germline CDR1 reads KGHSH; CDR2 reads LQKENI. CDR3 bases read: TGTGCCAGCTCACCTGGTCAGCCGGGCAATGAG. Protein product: CASSPGQPGNE. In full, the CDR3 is CASSPGQPGNEQFF.

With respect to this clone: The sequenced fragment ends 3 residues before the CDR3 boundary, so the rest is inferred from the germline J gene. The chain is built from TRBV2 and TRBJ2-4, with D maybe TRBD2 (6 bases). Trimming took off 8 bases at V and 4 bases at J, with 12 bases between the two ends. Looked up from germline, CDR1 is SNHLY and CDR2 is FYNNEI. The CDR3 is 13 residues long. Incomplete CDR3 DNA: TGTGCCAGCGAGGCGGGGATAAAAAACATT. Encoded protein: CASEAGIKNI. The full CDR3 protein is CASEAGIKNIQYF.

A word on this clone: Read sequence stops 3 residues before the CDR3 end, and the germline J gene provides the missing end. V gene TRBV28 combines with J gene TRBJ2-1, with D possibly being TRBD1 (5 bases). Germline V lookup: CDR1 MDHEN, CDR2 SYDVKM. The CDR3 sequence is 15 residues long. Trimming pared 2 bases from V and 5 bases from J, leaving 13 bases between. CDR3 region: CASSLQGLGHNEQFF. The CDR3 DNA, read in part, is TGTGCCAGCAGTTTACAGGGTCTAGGACACAATGAG.

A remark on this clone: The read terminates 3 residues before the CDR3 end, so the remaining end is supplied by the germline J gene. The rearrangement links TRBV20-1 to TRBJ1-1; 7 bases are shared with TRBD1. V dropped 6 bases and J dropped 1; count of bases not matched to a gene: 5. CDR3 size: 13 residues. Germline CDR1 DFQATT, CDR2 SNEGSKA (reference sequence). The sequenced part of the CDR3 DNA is TGCAGTGCCTTGGACAGGAGGAACACTGAA. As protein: CSALDRRNTE. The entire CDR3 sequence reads CSALDRRNTEAFF.

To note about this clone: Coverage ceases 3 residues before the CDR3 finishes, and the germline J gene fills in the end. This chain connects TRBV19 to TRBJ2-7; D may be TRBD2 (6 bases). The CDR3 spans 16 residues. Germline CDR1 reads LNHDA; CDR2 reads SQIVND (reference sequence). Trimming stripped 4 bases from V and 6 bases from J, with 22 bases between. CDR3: CASSTSGTWKSAEQYF. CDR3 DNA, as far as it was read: TGTGCCAGTAGTACATCCGGGACTTGGAAATCGGCCGAG.

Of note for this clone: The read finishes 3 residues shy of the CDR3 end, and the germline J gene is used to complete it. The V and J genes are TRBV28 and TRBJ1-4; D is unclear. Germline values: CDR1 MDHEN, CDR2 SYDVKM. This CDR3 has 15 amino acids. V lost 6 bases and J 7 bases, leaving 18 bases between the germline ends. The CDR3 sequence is CASSWARSLGEKLFF. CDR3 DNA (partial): TGTGCCAGCAGCTGGGCGAGGAGTTTGGGTGAAAAA.

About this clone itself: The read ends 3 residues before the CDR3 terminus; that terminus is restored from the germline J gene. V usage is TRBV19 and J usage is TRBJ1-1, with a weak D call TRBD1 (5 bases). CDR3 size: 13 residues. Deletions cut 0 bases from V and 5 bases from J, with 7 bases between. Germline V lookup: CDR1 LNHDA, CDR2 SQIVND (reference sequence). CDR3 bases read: TGTGCCAGTAGTATAGACAGGGAAACTGAA. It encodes CASSIDRETE. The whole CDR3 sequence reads CASSIDRETEAFF.

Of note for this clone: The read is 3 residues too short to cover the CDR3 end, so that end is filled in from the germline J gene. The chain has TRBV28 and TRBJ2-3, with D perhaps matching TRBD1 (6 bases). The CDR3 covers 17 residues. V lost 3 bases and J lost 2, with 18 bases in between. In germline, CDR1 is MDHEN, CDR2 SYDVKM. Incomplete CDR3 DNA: TGTGCCAGCAGTTTGGGGGCTGGGGCGCGAGTCACAGATACG. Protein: CASSLGAGARVTDT. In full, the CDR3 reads CASSLGAGARVTDTQYF.

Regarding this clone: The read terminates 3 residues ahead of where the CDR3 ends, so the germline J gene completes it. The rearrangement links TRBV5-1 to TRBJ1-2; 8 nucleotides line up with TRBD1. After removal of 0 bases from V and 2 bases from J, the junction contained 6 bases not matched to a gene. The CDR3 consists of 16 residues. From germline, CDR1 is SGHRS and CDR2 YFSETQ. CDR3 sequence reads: CASSLEIGQGNYGYTF. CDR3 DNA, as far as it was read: TGCGCCAGCAGCTTGGAGATCGGACAGGGCAACTATGGC.

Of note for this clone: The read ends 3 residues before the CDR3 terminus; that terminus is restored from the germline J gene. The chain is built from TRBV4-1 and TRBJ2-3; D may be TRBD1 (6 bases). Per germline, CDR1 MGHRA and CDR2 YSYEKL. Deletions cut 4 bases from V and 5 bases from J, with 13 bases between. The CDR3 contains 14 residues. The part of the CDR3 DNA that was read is TGCGCCAGCAGCCCCTACAGGGCGCGAGATACG. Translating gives CASSPYRARDT. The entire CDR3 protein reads CASSPYRARDTQYF.

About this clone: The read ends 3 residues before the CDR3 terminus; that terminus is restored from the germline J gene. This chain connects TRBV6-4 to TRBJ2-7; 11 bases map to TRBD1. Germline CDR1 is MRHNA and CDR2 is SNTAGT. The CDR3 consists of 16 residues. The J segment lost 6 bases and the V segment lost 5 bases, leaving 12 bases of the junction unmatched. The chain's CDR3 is CASSPEAGTGGSEQYF. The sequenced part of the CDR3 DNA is TGTGCCAGCAGTCCGGAGGCCGGGACAGGGGGATCCGAG.

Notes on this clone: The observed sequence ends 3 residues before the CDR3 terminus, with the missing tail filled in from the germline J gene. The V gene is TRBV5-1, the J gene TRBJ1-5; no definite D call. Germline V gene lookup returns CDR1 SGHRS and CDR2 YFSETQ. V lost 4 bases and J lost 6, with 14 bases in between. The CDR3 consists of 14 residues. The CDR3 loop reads CASSLDSPSQPQHF. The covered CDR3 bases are TGCGCCAGCAGCCTTGACTCCCCGAGTCAGCCC.

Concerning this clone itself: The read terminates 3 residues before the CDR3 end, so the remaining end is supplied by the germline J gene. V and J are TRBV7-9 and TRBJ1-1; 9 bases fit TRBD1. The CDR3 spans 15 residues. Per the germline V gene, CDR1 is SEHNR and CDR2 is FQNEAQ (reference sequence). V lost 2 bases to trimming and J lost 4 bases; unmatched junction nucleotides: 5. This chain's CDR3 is CASSLPTGGSTEAFF. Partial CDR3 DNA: TGTGCCAGCAGCTTACCCACAGGGGGCTCCACTGAA.

The CDR3 reads CASSFGTVKTDRYTF. The sequenced part of the CDR3 DNA is TGTGCCAGCAGTTTCGGGACAGTCAAGACAGATAGG. This chain connects TRBV7-9 to TRBJ1-2, with 7 positions matching TRBD1. Read sequence stops 3 residues before the CDR3 end, and the germline J gene provides the missing end. Germline V lookup: CDR1 SEHNR, CDR2 FQNEAQ (reference sequence). The CDR3 runs to 15 residues.

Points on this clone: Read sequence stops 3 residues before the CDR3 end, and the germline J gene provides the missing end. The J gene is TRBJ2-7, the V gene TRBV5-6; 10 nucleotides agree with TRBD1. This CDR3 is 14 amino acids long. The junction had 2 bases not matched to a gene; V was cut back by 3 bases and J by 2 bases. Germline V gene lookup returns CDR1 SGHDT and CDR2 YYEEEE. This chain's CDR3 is CASSSGTGAYEQYF. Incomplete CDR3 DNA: TGTGCCAGCAGCTCCGGGACAGGGGCCTACGAG. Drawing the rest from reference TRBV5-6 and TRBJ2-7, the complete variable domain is DAGVTQSPTHLIKTRGQQVTLRCSPKSGHDTVSWYQQALGQGPQFIFQYYEEEERQRGNFPDRFSGHQFPNYSSELNVNALLLGDSALYLCASSSGTGAYEQYFGPGTRLTVT.

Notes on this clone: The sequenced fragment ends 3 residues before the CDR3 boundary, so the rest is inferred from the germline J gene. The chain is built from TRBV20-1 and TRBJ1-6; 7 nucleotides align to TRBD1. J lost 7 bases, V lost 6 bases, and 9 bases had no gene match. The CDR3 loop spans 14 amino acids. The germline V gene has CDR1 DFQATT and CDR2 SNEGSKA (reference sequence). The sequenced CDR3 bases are TGCAGTGCCCCACGAGGGACAGCAAATTCACCC. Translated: CSAPRGTANSP. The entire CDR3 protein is CSAPRGTANSPLHF.

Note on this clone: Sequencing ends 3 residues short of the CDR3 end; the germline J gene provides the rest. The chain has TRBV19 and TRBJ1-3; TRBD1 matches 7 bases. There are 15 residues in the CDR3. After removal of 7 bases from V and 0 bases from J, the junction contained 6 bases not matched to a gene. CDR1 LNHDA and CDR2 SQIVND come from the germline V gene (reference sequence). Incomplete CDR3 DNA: TGTGCCAGTAAGGAAACAGGGGACTCTGGAAACACC. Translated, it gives CASKETGDSGNT. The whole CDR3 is CASKETGDSGNTIYF.

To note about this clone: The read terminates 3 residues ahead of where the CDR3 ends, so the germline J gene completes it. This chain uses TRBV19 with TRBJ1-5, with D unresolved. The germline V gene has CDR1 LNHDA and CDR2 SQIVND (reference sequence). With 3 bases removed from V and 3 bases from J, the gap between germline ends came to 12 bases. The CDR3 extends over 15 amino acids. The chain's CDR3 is CASSIAIRFNQPQHF. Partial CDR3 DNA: TGTGCCAGTAGTATTGCTATTCGGTTCAATCAGCCC.